This section outlines one T cell receptor beta chain sequence together with its context. This record belongs to a study of T cell changes during pregnancy in multiple sclerosis. The CDR3 runs to 11 residues. The V end lost 4 bases, the J end lost 14 bases, and 14 bases lay between the germline ends. CDR1 and CDR2 from the germline V gene are MNHEY and SMNVEV (reference sequence). Clones were sequenced by immunoSEQ multiplex PCR, and TCRdb holds only the in-frame ones, with some missing. The sample holds some 100,000 clones, about 94% seen once. V and J are TRBV27 and TRBJ1-2; D unresolved. Sequenced here: peripheral blood, sampled before pregnancy. The clonotype comes from a female donor with multiple sclerosis, enrolled in a pregnancy study. The CDR3 region has the DNA TGTGCCAGCAGTTCCCCGTACAGTAGAACCTTC. Residues: CASSSPYSRTF.